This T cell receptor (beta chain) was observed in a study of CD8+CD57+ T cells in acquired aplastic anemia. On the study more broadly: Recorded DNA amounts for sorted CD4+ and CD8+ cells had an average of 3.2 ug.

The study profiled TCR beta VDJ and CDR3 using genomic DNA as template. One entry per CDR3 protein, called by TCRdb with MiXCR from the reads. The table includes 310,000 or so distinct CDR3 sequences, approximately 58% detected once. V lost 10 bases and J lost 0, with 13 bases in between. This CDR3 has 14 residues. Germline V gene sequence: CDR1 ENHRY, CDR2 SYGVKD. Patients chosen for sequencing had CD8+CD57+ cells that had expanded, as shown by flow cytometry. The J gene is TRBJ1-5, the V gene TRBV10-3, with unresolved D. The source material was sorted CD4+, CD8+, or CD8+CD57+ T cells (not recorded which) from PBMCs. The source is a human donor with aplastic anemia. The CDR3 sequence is CATQMLGSNQPQHF. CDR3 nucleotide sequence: TGTGCCACCCAAATGTTGGGTAGCAATCAGCCCCAGCATTTT.